Listed below are T cell receptor beta chains from one sample, sequenced in a study of T cell responses to AZD1222 COVID-19 vaccine. The table came from immunoSEQ multiplex PCR; TCRdb's copy has only in-frame clones and leaves some out. Here the sample spans 110,000 to 150,000 clones, 80% to 95% being singletons. The starting material was peripheral blood, obtained on day 0 of MenACWY control vaccination. These receptors were obtained from an adult in good health. The CDR3 runs from the conserved cysteine through the conserved F or W. D genes are given only for firm matches. Rows give clone size only sometimes, using once, few, many, or a class for an expanded clone.

D: .; J: TRBJ2-5; size: .; V: TRBV7-2; DNA: TGTGCCAGCAGCTTAGATTCCCGCCAAGAGACCCAGTACTTC; CDR3: CASSLDSRQETQYF
D: .; J: TRBJ1-5; size: .; V: TRBV6-1; DNA: TGTGCCAGCAGTGAATCTGGAACCTTTCAGCCCCAGCATTTT; CDR3: CASSESGTFQPQHF
D: .; J: TRBJ1-1; size: .; V: TRBV12-3/TRBV12-4; DNA: TGTGCCAGCAGTCCGACAGGGAACACTGAAGCTTTCTTT; CDR3: CASSPTGNTEAFF
D: TRBD2; J: TRBJ2-1; size: .; V: TRBV7-6; DNA: TGTGCCAGCAGCTTTCGACTAGCGGGAGATTCCTACAATGAGCAGTTCTTC; CDR3: CASSFRLAGDSYNEQFF
D: .; J: TRBJ1-1; size: .; V: TRBV18; DNA: TGTGCCAGCTCACCACCCTACAGCTTATACACTGAAGCTTTCTTT; CDR3: CASSPPYSLYTEAFF
D: TRBD1; J: TRBJ1-2; size: .; V: TRBV20-1; DNA: TGCAGTGCTAGTGAGACAGGGTCTGGCTACACCTTC; CDR3: CSASETGSGYTF
D: TRBD2; J: TRBJ2-1; size: .; V: TRBV28; DNA: TGTGCCAGCAGTGGACTAGCGGGGATATACAATGAGCAGTTCTTC; CDR3: CASSGLAGIYNEQFF
D: TRBD1; J: TRBJ1-1; size: .; V: TRBV27; DNA: TGTGCCAGCAGTATTCAGGGGGTCGGCACTGAAGCTTTCTTT; CDR3: CASSIQGVGTEAFF
D: .; J: TRBJ1-2; size: .; V: TRBV7-6; DNA: TGTGCCAGCAGCTTGACAGGTGGTGACGGCTATGGCTACACCTTC; CDR3: CASSLTGGDGYGYTF
D: TRBD1; J: TRBJ2-7; size: .; V: TRBV6-5; DNA: TGTGCCAGCAGCCTGGGACAGGCGAATTCCTACGAGCAGTACTTC; CDR3: CASSLGQANSYEQYF
D: TRBD1; J: TRBJ1-2; size: .; V: TRBV19; DNA: TGTGCCAGTAGTCATCAGGGGGCTGGCTATGGCTACACCTTC; CDR3: CASSHQGAGYGYTF
D: .; J: TRBJ1-2; size: .; V: TRBV3-1/TRBV3-2; DNA: TGTGCCAGCAGCCAACGGACGCCCAGGGATGGCTACACCTTC; CDR3: CASSQRTPRDGYTF
D: TRBD2; J: TRBJ2-1; size: .; V: TRBV2; DNA: TGTGCCAGCGGACCACCGGGACTAGAGCAGTTCTTC; CDR3: CASGPPGLEQFF
D: TRBD1; J: TRBJ1-1; size: .; V: TRBV27; DNA: TGTGCCAGCAGTTTAATGGCGGACAGGGGGAATGAAGCTTTCTTT; CDR3: CASSLMADRGNEAFF
D: .; J: TRBJ1-2; size: few; V: TRBV5-8; DNA: TGTGCCAGCAGCTCGTACTCTAACTATGGCTACACCTTC; CDR3: CASSSYSNYGYTF
D: .; J: TRBJ1-4; size: .; V: TRBV4-2; DNA: TGTGCCAGCAGCCAAGACGTCGTGAGAGGTCTGGAGGAAAAACTGTTTTTT; CDR3: CASSQDVVRGLEEKLFF
D: TRBD2; J: TRBJ2-1; size: .; V: TRBV6-6; DNA: TGTGCCAGCAGTCCCCTTGGGCCTAGCGGGGACCCATACAATGAGCAGTTCTTC; CDR3: CASSPLGPSGDPYNEQFF
D: .; J: TRBJ2-3; size: .; V: TRBV11-2; DNA: TGTGCCAGCAGCGAGGAGTTTACGAGCACAGATACGCAGTATTTT; CDR3: CASSEEFTSTDTQYF
D: TRBD2; J: TRBJ2-7; size: .; V: TRBV7-2; DNA: TGTGCCAGCAGCGTTACTAGCGGATCCTCCTACGAGCAGTACTTC; CDR3: CASSVTSGSSYEQYF
D: .; J: TRBJ2-7; size: .; V: TRBV13; DNA: TGTGCCAGCAGCTCGACCTCCAGGGGCCTACCCTACGAGCAGTACTTC; CDR3: CASSSTSRGLPYEQYF
D: .; J: TRBJ1-4; size: .; V: TRBV6-6; DNA: TGTGCCAGCAGCCCCAGGGGTGCAACTAATGAAAAACTGTTTTTT; CDR3: CASSPRGATNEKLFF
D: .; J: TRBJ1-6; size: .; V: TRBV11-3; DNA: TGTGCCAGCAGCCAAACTCTAAATTCACCCCTCCACTTT; CDR3: CASSQTLNSPLHF
D: .; J: TRBJ1-3; size: .; V: TRBV7-9; DNA: TGTGCCAGCAGCGCGACGGGCTCTGGAAACACCATATATTTT; CDR3: CASSATGSGNTIYF
D: .; J: TRBJ2-2; size: .; V: TRBV4-1; DNA: TGCGCCAGCAGGAGGTCAGTTACCGGGGAGCTGTTTTTT; CDR3: CASRRSVTGELFF
D: TRBD1; J: TRBJ1-6; size: .; V: TRBV5-1; DNA: TGCGCCAGCACCCAAGACGGGACAGCCTTCTCTGGTTCACCCCTCCACTTT; CDR3: CASTQDGTAFSGSPLHF
D: .; J: TRBJ2-3; size: .; V: TRBV7-2; DNA: TGTGCCAGCAGCTTAATAGGGGTCCCCACAGATACGCAGTATTTT; CDR3: CASSLIGVPTDTQYF
D: .; J: TRBJ2-5; size: .; V: TRBV6-1; DNA: TGTGCCAGCAGTGAAGAAACGAAAAGAGAGACCCAGTACTTC; CDR3: CASSEETKRETQYF
D: .; J: TRBJ1-6; size: .; V: TRBV10-3; DNA: TGTGCCATCAGTGAGTCCGAGACAGATAATTCACCCCTCCACTTT; CDR3: CAISESETDNSPLHF
D: .; J: TRBJ2-1; size: .; V: TRBV21-1; DNA: TGTGCCAGCAGCAATGGTCGCCGGGACCGATCCTACAATGAGCAGTTCTTC; CDR3: CASSNGRRDRSYNEQFF
D: .; J: TRBJ2-1; size: .; V: TRBV4-1; DNA: TGCGCCAGCAGCCAAGTTGGGTTCGGTGGTAGCTCCTACAATGAGCAGTTCTTC; CDR3: CASSQVGFGGSSYNEQFF
D: .; J: TRBJ2-1; size: .; V: TRBV9; DNA: TGTGCCAGCAGCGTAGGGTCAGATCTTTACAATGAGCAGTTCTTC; CDR3: CASSVGSDLYNEQFF
D: .; J: TRBJ1-4; size: .; V: TRBV21-1; DNA: TGTGCCAGCAGCAATCTATTGACCGGGGCCGCTAATGAAAAACTGTTTTTT; CDR3: CASSNLLTGAANEKLFF
D: TRBD1; J: TRBJ1-2; size: .; V: TRBV28; DNA: TGTGCCAGCAGTTTCTTGAGACAGGGTCAATATGGCTACACCTTC; CDR3: CASSFLRQGQYGYTF
D: .; J: TRBJ2-1; size: .; V: TRBV29-1; DNA: TGCAGCGTTGAAGGTGTTAGCGGTCGGAACCTCGCGCCCTACAATGAGCAGTTCTTC; CDR3: CSVEGVSGRNLAPYNEQFF
D: .; J: TRBJ1-4; size: .; V: TRBV10-3; DNA: TGTGCCATCAGTGAGTCAGCTACTCCGGGTTTCAGGAATGAAAAACTGTTTTTT; CDR3: CAISESATPGFRNEKLFF
D: .; J: TRBJ2-3; size: .; V: TRBV6-4; DNA: TGTGCCAGCAGCGCGGAAACAGGGTTTTCGGCGCAGTATTTT; CDR3: CASSAETGFSAQYF
D: .; J: TRBJ1-1; size: .; V: TRBV27; DNA: TGTGCCAGCAGACCCTTAGTTGTGAACACTGAAGCTTTCTTT; CDR3: CASRPLVVNTEAFF
D: .; J: TRBJ1-4; size: .; V: TRBV11-2; DNA: TGTGCCAGCAGCTCCTCCGTAACAACTAATGAAAAACTGTTTTTT; CDR3: CASSSSVTTNEKLFF
D: .; J: TRBJ2-2; size: .; V: TRBV29-1; DNA: TGCAGCGTTGAAGAAGCTCATGGGTACAGAAACACCGGGGAGCTGTTTTTT; CDR3: CSVEEAHGYRNTGELFF
D: .; J: TRBJ1-2; size: .; V: TRBV9; DNA: TGTGCCAGCAGCGTAGTCGGCAGGCCGACGATTAACTATGGCTACACCTTC; CDR3: CASSVVGRPTINYGYTF
D: .; J: TRBJ1-1; size: once; V: TRBV19; DNA: TGTGCCAGTAGTGGACTGCCAGGTAGGAACACTGAAGCTTTCTTT; CDR3: CASSGLPGRNTEAFF
D: TRBD1; J: TRBJ1-1; size: once; V: TRBV13; DNA: TGTGCCAGCAGCCCTGGACAGGGGGGAACTGAAGCTTTCTTT; CDR3: CASSPGQGGTEAFF
D: .; J: TRBJ1-2; size: .; V: TRBV5-6; DNA: TGTGCCAGCAGATTAGGTACCAACTATGGCTACACCTTC; CDR3: CASRLGTNYGYTF
D: TRBD1; J: TRBJ1-1; size: .; V: TRBV18; DNA: TGTGCCAGCTCAGAGCCCAGGGGGTCGGGGAACACTGAAGCTTTCTTT; CDR3: CASSEPRGSGNTEAFF
D: TRBD1; J: TRBJ1-1; size: .; V: TRBV10-2; DNA: TGCGCCAGCAGTCCCAGGGGGTATACTGAAGCTTTCTTT; CDR3: CASSPRGYTEAFF
D: .; J: TRBJ1-1; size: once; V: TRBV6-1; DNA: TGTGCCAGCAGTGAATCGGGCGGGGAAAATTCGGGTGAAGCTTTCTTT; CDR3: CASSESGGENSGEAFF
D: .; J: TRBJ1-2; size: few; V: TRBV9; DNA: TGTGCCAGCAGCGTATACTTAGGGCTTGGCTACACCTTC; CDR3: CASSVYLGLGYTF
D: .; J: TRBJ1-2; size: .; V: TRBV19; DNA: TGTGCCACTCGGGACCTTTCAAACTATGGCTACACCTTC; CDR3: CATRDLSNYGYTF
D: TRBD2; J: TRBJ2-5; size: once; V: TRBV4-1; DNA: TGCGCCAGCAGCCGTACTAGCGGGGGTGGGGAGACCCAGTACTTC; CDR3: CASSRTSGGGETQYF
D: TRBD2; J: TRBJ2-7; size: few; V: TRBV7-2; DNA: TGTGCCAGCAGCTTAGCCGGGACTAGCTACGAGCAGTACTTC; CDR3: CASSLAGTSYEQYF
D: TRBD1; J: TRBJ1-2; size: .; V: TRBV29-1; DNA: TGCAGCGTTTTACAGGGGGCCCTCTTCTACACCTTC; CDR3: CSVLQGALFYTF
D: TRBD2; J: TRBJ2-1; size: .; V: TRBV19; DNA: TGTGCCAGTAGTAGCGGGAGCTCCTACAATGAGCAGTTCTTC; CDR3: CASSSGSSYNEQFF
D: TRBD1; J: TRBJ2-1; size: .; V: TRBV30; DNA: TGTGCCTGGAGCGGAACAGGGGGTAAACGAAATGAGCAGTTCTTC; CDR3: CAWSGTGGKRNEQFF
D: .; J: TRBJ1-4; size: .; V: TRBV12-3/TRBV12-4; DNA: TGTGCCAGCGGGACAATAAATGAAAAACTGTTTTTT; CDR3: CASGTINEKLFF
D: TRBD1; J: TRBJ1-2; size: .; V: TRBV12-5; DNA: TGTGCTAGTGGTTTGGTACTCTCTTGGGGACAGCTTAATGGCTACACCTTC; CDR3: CASGLVLSWGQLNGYTF